The sequence of this TCR beta chain was determined in a study of T cell repertoires in cytomegalovirus infection. On the study more broadly: Carrying CMV and the relevant HLA type showed in public TCR beta signatures.

There are 15 residues in the CDR3. Germline V lookup: CDR1 SEHNR, CDR2 FQNEAQ (reference sequence). The V end was cut by 5 bases, the J end by 4 bases, with 18 bases between. From the reads, TCRdb called clonotypes with MiXCR, one entry per CDR3 protein. The table lists fewer than 65,000 distinct CDR3 sequences, around 18% of them singletons. About this clonotype: The target antigen is unknown.

Points from the study as a whole: HLA-C-restricted CMV clonotypes gave the most frequent clonotype in two of eight donors.

The sequence was obtained from a human donor in good health (CMV status not recorded). Some clones in this sample may be carry-over from other donors' samples. The sequenced sample was CD8+ T cells from cultured PBMCs, obtained from culture after CMV antigen stimulation. This sequence joins TRBV7-9 and TRBJ2-7; D is possibly TRBD1 or TRBD2 (6 bases each). The CDR3 DNA follows: TGTGCCAGCAGCCCGAGAGAGGGGGGACAATACGAGCAGTACTTC. Its translation: CASSPREGGQYEQYF.